This record covers a single T cell receptor beta chain. The sample comes from a study of OX40 agonist ivuxolimab in advanced cancers. The CDR3 runs 13 residues. Germline V gene data show CDR1 as MNHEY and CDR2 as SVGAGI. The V and J ends lost 5 bases and 9 bases, in that order; junction bases with no gene match: 8. Sequenced by immunoSEQ multiplex PCR; TCRdb stores in-frame clones only, minus some. Of 77,000 or so clones in the sample, about nine tenths are singletons; the top ten hold about 0.8%. This receptor was taken from an adult with an advanced solid tumor such as melanoma, head and neck, liver or kidney cancer. The genes are TRBV6-5 and TRBJ2-5; 8 bases fit TRBD1. The sequencing used CD4+ or CD8+ T cells sorted from blood, collected in a trial of the OX40 agonist ivuxolimab. The DNA of the CDR3 is TGTGCCAGCAGTACGGACAGGGTAGGGGCCCAGTACTTC. Protein product: CASSTDRVGAQYF.